This T cell receptor (beta chain) was sequenced for a study of radiotherapy plus CTLA-4 blockade in lung cancer. Study in general: Objective response rate was about 18%; disease control rate, around 31%.

The table came from immunoSEQ multiplex PCR; TCRdb's copy has only in-frame clones and leaves some out. The sample holds about 85,000 clones; 75% to 90% are singletons and the top ten take just over 2%. V was cut by 4 bases and J by 3 bases, with 10 bases left in between. Germline CDR1 KGHSH, CDR2 LQKENI. CDR3 length: 13 residues. The gene calls are TRBV18 and TRBJ2-7, with a weak D call TRBD1 (5 bases). The receptor comes from a human donor with non-small cell lung cancer who had a partial response to radiotherapy plus ipilimumab. The starting material was peripheral blood, obtained from a patient treated with radiotherapy plus ipilimumab. The CDR3 nucleotides are TGTGCCAGCTCACTACAGGACGGCTACGAGCAGTACTTC. The encoded protein is CASSLQDGYEQYF.